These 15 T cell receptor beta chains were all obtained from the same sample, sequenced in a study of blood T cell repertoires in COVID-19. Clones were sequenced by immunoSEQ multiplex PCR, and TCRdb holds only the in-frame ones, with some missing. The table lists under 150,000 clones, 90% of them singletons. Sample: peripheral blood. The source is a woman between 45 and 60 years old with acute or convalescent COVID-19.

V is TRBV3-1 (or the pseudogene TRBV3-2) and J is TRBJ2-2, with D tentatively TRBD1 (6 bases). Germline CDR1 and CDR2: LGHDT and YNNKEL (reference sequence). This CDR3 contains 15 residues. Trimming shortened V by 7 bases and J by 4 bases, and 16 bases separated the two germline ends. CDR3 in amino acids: CASTLRTAITGELFF. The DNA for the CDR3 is TGTGCCAGCACCCTCAGGACAGCGATCACCGGGGAGCTGTTTTTT.

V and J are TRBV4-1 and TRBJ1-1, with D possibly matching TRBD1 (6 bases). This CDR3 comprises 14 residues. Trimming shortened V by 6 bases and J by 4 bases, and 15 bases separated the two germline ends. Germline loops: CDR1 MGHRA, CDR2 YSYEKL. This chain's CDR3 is CASSTYRVFTEAFF. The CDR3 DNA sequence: TGCGCCAGCAGTACTTACAGGGTTTTCACTGAAGCTTTCTTT.

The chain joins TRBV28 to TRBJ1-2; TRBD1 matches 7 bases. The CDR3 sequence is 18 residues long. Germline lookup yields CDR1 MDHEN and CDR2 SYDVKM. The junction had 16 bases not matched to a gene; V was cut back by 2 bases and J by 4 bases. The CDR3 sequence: CASSLRVATGSLRYGYTF. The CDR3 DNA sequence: TGTGCCAGCAGTTTAAGGGTAGCGACAGGGTCGCTCCGCTATGGCTACACCTTC.

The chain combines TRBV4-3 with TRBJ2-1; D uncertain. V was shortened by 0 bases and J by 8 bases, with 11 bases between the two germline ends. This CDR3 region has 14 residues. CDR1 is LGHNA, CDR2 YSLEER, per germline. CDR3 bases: TGCGCCAGCAGCCAAGATGACTCGTCCCATGAGCAGTTCTTC. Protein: CASSQDDSSHEQFF.

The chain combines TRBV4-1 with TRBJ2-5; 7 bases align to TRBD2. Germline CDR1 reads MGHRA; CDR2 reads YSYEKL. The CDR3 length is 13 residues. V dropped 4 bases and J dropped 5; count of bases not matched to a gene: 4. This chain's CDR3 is CASSPEAGETQYF. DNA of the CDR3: TGCGCCAGCAGCCCTGAAGCGGGGGAGACCCAGTACTTC.

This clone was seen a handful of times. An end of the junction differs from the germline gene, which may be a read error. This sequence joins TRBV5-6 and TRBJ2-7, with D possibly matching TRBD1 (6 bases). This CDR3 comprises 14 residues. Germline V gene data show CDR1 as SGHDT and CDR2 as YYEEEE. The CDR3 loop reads CASTLQRGQGEQYF. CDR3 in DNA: TGTGCCAGCACCTTGCAACGGGGACAAGGCGAGCAGTACTTC.

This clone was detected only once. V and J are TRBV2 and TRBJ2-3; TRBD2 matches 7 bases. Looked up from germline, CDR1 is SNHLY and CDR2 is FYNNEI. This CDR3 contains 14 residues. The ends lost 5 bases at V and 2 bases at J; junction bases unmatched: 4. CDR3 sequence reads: CASSKERDTDTQYF. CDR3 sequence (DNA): TGTGCCAGCAGTAAGGAGCGGGACACAGATACGCAGTATTTT. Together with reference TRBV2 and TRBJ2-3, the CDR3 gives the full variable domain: EPEVTQTPSHQVTQMGQEVILRCVPISNHLYFYWYRQILGQKVEFLVSFYNNEISEKSEIFDDQFSVERPDGSNFTLKIRSTKLEDSAMYFCASSKERDTDTQYFGPGTRLTVL.

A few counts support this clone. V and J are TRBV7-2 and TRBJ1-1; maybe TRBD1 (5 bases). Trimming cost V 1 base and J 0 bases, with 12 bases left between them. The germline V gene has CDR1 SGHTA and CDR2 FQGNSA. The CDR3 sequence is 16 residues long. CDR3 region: CASSLVAGTMNTEAFF. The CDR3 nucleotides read TGTGCCAGCAGCTTAGTCGCCGGGACTATGAACACTGAAGCTTTCTTT.

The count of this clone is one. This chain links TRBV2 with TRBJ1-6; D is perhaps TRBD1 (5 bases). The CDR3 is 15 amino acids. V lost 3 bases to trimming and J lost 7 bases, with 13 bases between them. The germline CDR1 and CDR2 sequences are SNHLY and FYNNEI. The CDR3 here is CASSEGGVANSPLHF. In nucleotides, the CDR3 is TGTGCCAGCAGTGAGGGGGGGGTCGCCAATTCACCCCTCCACTTT.

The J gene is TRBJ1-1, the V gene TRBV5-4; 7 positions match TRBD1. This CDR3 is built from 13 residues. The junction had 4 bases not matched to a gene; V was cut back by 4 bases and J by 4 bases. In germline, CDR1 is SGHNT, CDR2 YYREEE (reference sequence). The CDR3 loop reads CASSTGAGTEAFF. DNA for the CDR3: TGTGCCAGCAGCACAGGGGCAGGCACTGAAGCTTTCTTT. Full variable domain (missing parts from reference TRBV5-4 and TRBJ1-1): ETGVTQSPTHLIKTRGQQVTLRCSSQSGHNTVSWYQQALGQGPQFIFQYYREEENGRGNFPPRFSGLQFPNYSSELNVNALELDDSALYLCASSTGAGTEAFFGQGTRLTVV.

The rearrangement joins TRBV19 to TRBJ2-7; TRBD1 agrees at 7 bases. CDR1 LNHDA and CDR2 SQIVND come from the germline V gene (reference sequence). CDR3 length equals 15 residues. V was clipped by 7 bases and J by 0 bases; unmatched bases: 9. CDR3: CASTPGQTYSYEQYF. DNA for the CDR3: TGTGCCAGTACCCCGGGACAGACCTACTCCTACGAGCAGTACTTC.

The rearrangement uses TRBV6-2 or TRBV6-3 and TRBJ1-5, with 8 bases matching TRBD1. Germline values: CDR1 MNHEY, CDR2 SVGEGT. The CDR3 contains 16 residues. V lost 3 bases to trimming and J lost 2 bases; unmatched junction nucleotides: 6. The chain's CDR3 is CASSYRTGQGNQPQHF. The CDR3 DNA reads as TGTGCCAGCAGTTATAGGACAGGGCAGGGCAATCAGCCCCAGCATTTT.

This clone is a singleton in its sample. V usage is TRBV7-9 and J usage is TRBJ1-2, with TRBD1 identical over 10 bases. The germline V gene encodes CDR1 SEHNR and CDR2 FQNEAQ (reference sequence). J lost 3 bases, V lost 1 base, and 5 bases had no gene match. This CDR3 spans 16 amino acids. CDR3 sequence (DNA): TGTGCCAGCAGCTTAGACGGGACAGGGGTTCACTATGGCTACACCTTC. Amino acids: CASSLDGTGVHYGYTF.

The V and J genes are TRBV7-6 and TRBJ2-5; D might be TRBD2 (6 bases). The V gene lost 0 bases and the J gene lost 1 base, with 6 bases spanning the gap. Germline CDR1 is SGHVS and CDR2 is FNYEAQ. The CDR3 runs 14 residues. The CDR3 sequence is CASSLAGGQETQYF. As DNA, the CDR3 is TGTGCCAGCAGCTTAGCGGGGGGCCAAGAGACCCAGTACTTC.

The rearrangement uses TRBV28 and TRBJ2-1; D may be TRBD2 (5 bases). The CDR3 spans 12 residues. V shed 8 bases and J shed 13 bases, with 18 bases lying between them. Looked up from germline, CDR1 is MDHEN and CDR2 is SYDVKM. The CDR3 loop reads CASSVPGNLQFF. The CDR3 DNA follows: TGTGCCAGCTCAGTCCCGGGGAACCTTCAGTTCTTC. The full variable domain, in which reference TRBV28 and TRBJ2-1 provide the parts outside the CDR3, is DVKVTQSSRYLVKRTGEKVFLECVQDMDHENMFWYRQDPGLGLRLIYFSYDVKMKEKGDIPEGYSVSREKKERFSLILESASTNQTSMYLCASSVPGNLQFFGPGTRLTVL.